A single sample gave rise to the 4 T cell receptor beta chains below, sequenced in a study of neurological immune-mediated disorders (dated 2019 in TCRdb). Library preparation used 5' RACE. TCRdb names Illumina HiSeq 2500 as the instrument used. TCRdb applied fastp at Q25 and MiXCR to the public reads, then kept only in-frame beta chains. Rows are combined by CDR3 protein, so each entry shows the most common genes and DNA. The sample has tens of thousands of distinct CDR3 sequences on record, over 2% of them singletons. The ten largest clones represent about 2.3% of the sample. The sequenced sample consisted of PBMCs. These receptors came from a woman aged 45 to 65 with multiple sclerosis.

This clonotype was detected many times. This sequence joins TRBV29-1 and TRBJ1-1, with a possible D match to TRBD1 (5 bases). The ends were cut back, 4 bases at V and 4 bases at J, with 10 bases in the middle. This CDR3 comprises 12 residues. Per germline, CDR1 SQVTM and CDR2 ANQGSEA. The CDR3 here is CSVVGGGTEAFF. CDR3 nucleotide sequence: TGCAGCGTTGTCGGCGGGGGCACTGAAGCTTTCTTT.

This clonotype was detected ten times or more. DNA of the CDR3: TGTGCCAGCAGCTTATCTGGTTCAAGAGACGAAAAACTGTTTTTT. Its protein is CASSLSGSRDEKLFF. V usage is TRBV7-6 and J usage is TRBJ1-4; D uncertain. Trimming removed 2 bases from V and 8 bases from J, with 15 bases in between. Germline V gene data show CDR1 as SGHVS and CDR2 as FNYEAQ. The CDR3 is 15 amino acids.

In this sample, this clonotype turned up many times. The chain recombines TRBV5-6 with TRBJ1-5; the match to TRBD1 covers 7 bases. J gave up 0 bases and V 4 bases, and 4 bases lay outside the gene matches. The CDR3 runs to 15 residues. Germline V CDR1 and CDR2: SGHDT, YYEEEE. CDR3 amino acids: CASSQQGNSNQPQHF. Here the CDR3 DNA reads TGTGCCAGCAGCCAACAGGGGAATAGCAATCAGCCCCAGCATTTT.

Comment on this clonotype: Mismatch with germline at one junction end may stem from a read error. This chain joins TRBV20-1 and TRBJ2-1, with D tentatively TRBD1 or TRBD2 (6 bases each). The CDR3 length is 14 residues. Germline-derived CDR1 and CDR2 are DFQATT and SNEGSKA (reference sequence). CDR3 sequence (DNA): TGCAGTGCGCGGATAGAGGGGGGCCTTAATGAACAGTTCTTC. Its translation is CSARIEGGLNEQFF.